This T cell receptor (beta chain) was sequenced during a study of cytomegalovirus exposure and HLA in healthy donors. This clone showed up just a few times. V lost 2 bases, J lost 2 bases, and 10 bases lay in between. Germline lookup yields CDR1 ENHRY and CDR2 SYGVKD. The CDR3 spans 14 residues. The study ran its PCR with 60 Vbeta and 13 Jbeta primers. TCRdb's table, derived via immunoSEQ multiplex PCR, lists solely in-frame clones and lacks some. The sample lists almost 70,000 clones; around 72% were seen once. Sequencing input: PBMCs. This chain uses TRBV10-3 with TRBJ2-7, with D uncertain. The sequence was obtained from a male donor in good health and CMV-seropositive. Written as DNA, the CDR3 is TGTGCCATCAGTGAGAATGCAGAAGCCTACGAGCAGTACTTC. Its protein product is CAISENAEAYEQYF.